This T cell receptor beta chain was identified in a study of blood T cell repertoires in COVID-19 (dated by TCRdb to the early 2020s). Concerning the study at large: Samples from collaborators originated in the United States, Italy and Spain and spanned both the acute and convalescent phases of COVID-19. The samples were drawn from two sources: the first 160 participants of the ongoing ImmuneRACE study, and 1,254 subjects contributed by 6 global collaborators. The dataset comprised deeply sampled blood TCRbeta repertoires from subjects exposed to, actively infected with, or recovered from COVID-19. The prospective study material was composed of cDNA or gDNA derived from T cells, B-cell-depleted T cells, or PBMCs. Nearly every sample came with metadata listing a de-identified subject ID, COVID-19 status, age in years and sex. Where available, HLA class I and class II types were taken from metadata supplied by the sample provider and were not determined by assay-based typing. The repertoires were made available in a free public database intended to serve as a resource for research on the immune response to SARS-CoV-2.

Collaborating institutions collected whole blood in K2EDTA tubes following their own protocols. Collaborator samples were shipped for TCRbeta analysis as frozen whole blood, isolated PBMCs, or DNA extracted from either sample type. The immunoSEQ Assay, a bias-controlled multiplex PCR, was used to amplify TCRbeta CDR3 regions from genomic DNA. Per the authors' processing: The number of nucleated cells in each sample was estimated from the amplification of reference gene primers within the assay. To quantify the absolute abundance of each unique TCRbeta CDR3 rearrangement, sequence reads were collapsed and filtered. For each sample, productive Simpson clonality was calculated as the square root of Simpson's diversity index across productive rearrangements. As stored in TCRdb, this immuneACCESS dataset retains in-frame rearrangements with V and J assigned. A fraction of the clones does not appear; measured against another copy, unresolved V genes explain less than half of the discrepancy, and the remainder lacks a known reason. The D gene and trimming were derived from the DNA, and the V and J assignments and clone size from that table. In this sample the table shows more than 250,000 clones, around 82% of which occur a single time. 8% to 9.5% of the sample is in the top ten clones.

In regard to this clone: Its antigen remains undetermined. The sample holds no much larger clone one base away, and base qualities are not on file.

CDR1 MNHEY and CDR2 SVGEGT are derived from the germline V gene. After removal of 2 bases from V and 7 bases from J, the junction retains 2 bases not matched to a gene. There are 14 amino acids in the CDR3, from cysteine to phenylalanine inclusive. Left in the record is the CDR3 DNA by itself, 42 bases read in frame from the first base. The study at large found these results: The quantity of clinical and demographic metadata differed by source and by participant and was supplied without curation.

Sequencing used peripheral blood. This TCR derives from a human donor in a cohort sampled during active COVID-19. Recombination connected TRBV6-2 or TRBV6-3 to TRBJ2-1, and 10 bases in between align with TRBD1. Read as DNA, the sequence is TGTGCCAGCAGTTACCCGGGACAGGGGAATGAGCAGTTCTTC. Its protein reads: CASSYPGQGNEQFF.